This T cell receptor (beta chain) was identified in a study of patients and donors after allogeneic stem cell transplantation. TCRdb passed the RT-PCR reads through MiXCR, listing each CDR3 protein once. Of approximately 150,000 distinct CDR3 sequences in the sample, 30% were seen once. Per germline, CDR1 SQVTM and CDR2 ANQGSEA. The CDR3 is 12 residues long. V gave up 0 bases and J gave up 1 base, with 4 bases separating them. The chain joins TRBV29-1 to TRBJ2-7; D call uncertain. This clonotype was obtained from a human donor who was either an allogeneic HSCT recipient or a stem cell or donor lymphocyte infusion donor (not recorded which). It is not recorded whose cells these are; they may come from a transplant donor. Sequenced material: blood, either unsorted or a sorted T cell fraction (not recorded which). The DNA for the CDR3 is TGCAGCGTTGAAGAGGGGTCCTACGAGCAGTACTTC. This sequence encodes CSVEEGSYEQYF.